The clone carrying this TCR beta chain was detected ten times or more. The data were obtained in a study of T cells in Graves' hyperthyroidism and ophthalmopathy. There were TCR beta CDR3 regions amplified from RNA transcripts. HTBI primers were used for first-round RT-PCR of the TCR CDR3. TCRdb ran MiXCR on the multiplex PCR reads and lists one entry per CDR3 protein. The table records 400,000 or so distinct CDR3 sequences, around 15% of them present only once. V lost 1 base and J lost 1; bases outside the gene matches: 5. The CDR3 is 15 residues long. In germline, CDR1 is SGHRS, CDR2 YFSETQ. The source material was blood. The receptor comes from a woman aged 30 to 39 with Graves' ophthalmopathy. The rearrangement uses TRBV5-1 and TRBJ2-7; 7 nucleotides agree with TRBD1. CDR3 region: CASSLYRTGSYEQYF. The CDR3, as DNA: TGCGCCAGCAGCTTGTACAGGACAGGATCCTACGAGCAGTACTTC.